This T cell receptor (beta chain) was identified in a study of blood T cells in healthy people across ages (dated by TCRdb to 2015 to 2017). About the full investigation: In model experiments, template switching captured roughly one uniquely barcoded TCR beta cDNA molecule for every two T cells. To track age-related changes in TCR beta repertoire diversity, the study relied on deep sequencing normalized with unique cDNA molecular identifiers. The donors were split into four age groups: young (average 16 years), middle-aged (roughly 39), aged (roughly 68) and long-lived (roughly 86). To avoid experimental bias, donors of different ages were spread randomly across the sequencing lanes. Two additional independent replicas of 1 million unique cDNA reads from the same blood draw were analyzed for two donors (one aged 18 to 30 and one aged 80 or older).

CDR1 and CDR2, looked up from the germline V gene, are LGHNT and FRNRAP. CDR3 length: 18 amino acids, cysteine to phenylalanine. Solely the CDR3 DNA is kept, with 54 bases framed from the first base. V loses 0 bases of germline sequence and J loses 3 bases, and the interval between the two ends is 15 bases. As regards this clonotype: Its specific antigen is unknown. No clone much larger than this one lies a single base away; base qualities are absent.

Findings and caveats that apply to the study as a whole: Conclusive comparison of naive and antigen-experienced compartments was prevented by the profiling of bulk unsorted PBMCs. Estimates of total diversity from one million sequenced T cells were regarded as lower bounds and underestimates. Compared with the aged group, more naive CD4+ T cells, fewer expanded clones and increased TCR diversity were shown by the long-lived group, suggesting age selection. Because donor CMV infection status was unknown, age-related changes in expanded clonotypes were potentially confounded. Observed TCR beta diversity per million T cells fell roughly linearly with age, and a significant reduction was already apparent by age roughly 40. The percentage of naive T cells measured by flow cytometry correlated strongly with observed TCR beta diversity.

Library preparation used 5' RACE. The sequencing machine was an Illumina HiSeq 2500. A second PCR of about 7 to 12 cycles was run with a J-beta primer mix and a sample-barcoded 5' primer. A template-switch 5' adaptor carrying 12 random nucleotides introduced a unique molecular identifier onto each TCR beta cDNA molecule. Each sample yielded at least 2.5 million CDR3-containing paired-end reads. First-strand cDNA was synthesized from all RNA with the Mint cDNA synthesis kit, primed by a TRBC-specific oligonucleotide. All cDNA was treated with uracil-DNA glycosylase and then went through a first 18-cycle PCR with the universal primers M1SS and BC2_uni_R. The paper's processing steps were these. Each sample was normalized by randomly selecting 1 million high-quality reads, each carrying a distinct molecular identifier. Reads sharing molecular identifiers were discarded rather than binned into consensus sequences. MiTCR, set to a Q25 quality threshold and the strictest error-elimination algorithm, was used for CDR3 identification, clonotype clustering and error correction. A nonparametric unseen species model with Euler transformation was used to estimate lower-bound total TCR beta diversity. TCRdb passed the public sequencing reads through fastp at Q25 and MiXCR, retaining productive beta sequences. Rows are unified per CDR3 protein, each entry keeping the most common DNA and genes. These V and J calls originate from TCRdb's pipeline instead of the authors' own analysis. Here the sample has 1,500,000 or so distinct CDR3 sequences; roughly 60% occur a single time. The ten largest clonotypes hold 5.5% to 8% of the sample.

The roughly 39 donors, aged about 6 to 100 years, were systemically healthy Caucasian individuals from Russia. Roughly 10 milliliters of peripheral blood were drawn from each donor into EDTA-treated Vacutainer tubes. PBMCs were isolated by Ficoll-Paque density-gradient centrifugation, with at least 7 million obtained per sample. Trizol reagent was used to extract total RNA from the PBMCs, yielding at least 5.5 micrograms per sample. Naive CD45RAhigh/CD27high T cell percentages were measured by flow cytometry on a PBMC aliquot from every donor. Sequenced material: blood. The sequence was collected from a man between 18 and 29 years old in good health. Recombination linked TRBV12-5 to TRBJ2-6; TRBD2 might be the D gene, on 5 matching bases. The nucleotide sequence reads TGTGCTAGTGGTTTGGTGCCCTTGGAGGCGGGTGGGGCCAACGTCCTGACTTTC. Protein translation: CASGLVPLEAGGANVLTF.